The rows below give T cell receptor beta chains drawn from one sample of a study of blood T cell repertoires in COVID-19. The repertoire was sequenced with immunoSEQ multiplex PCR; TCRdb's copy has only in-frame clones and lacks some. Here the sample spans about 130,000 clones, around 82% being singletons. Source material: PBMCs or T cells enriched from blood (not recorded which). These receptors were obtained from a woman between 50 and 59 years old who had recovered from COVID-19. Each CDR3 is given with its conserved first and last residue. The D gene is left open where the match is weak. Expanded clones get a size class; other rows say once, few or many, or leave the size out.

>TRBJ1-3|TRBD1|NA|TRBV7-6
CASSPRQGESSGNTIYF
TGTGCCAGCAGCCCACGACAGGGGGAAAGCTCTGGAAACACCATATATTTT
>TRBJ1-4|TRBD1|few|TRBV5-1
CASRSTGDRAEKLFF
TGCGCCAGCAGATCAACCGGGGACAGGGCCGAAAAACTGTTTTTT
>TRBJ1-2|TRBD1|NA|TRBV5-1
CASSLGQGNYGYTF
TGCGCCAGCAGCTTGGGACAGGGGAACTATGGCTACACCTTC
>TRBJ2-5|NA|NA|TRBV5-1
CASSRTDSETQYF
TGCGCCAGCAGCCGGACCGACAGCGAGACCCAGTACTTC
>TRBJ2-5|TRBD2|NA|TRBV9
CASSGTAGGYETQYF
TGTGCCAGCAGCGGTACAGCGGGGGGTTATGAGACCCAGTACTTC
>TRBJ1-1|NA|NA|TRBV30
CAWTVIHRVEAFF
TGTGCCTGGACGGTAATACACAGGGTCGAAGCTTTCTTT
>TRBJ2-1|TRBD2|NA|TRBV28
CASGLVEDEQFF
TGTGCCAGCGGACTAGTTGAGGATGAGCAGTTCTTC
>TRBJ2-5|TRBD1|many|TRBV24-1
CATSDQRTGYQETQYF
TGTGCCACCAGTGATCAGAGGACAGGCTACCAAGAGACCCAGTACTTC
>TRBJ2-7|TRBD2|NA|TRBV13
CASSTGLAPLFEQYF
TGTGCCAGCAGCACTGGACTAGCTCCTCTTTTCGAGCAGTACTTC
>TRBJ1-5|NA|NA|TRBV7-2
CASSGQGDQPQHF
TGTGCCAGCAGCGGGCAGGGCGATCAGCCCCAGCATTTT
>TRBJ1-5|NA|NA|TRBV28
CASSREVGAGSNQPQHF
TGTGCCAGCAGTCGAGAGGTGGGGGCTGGAAGCAATCAGCCCCAGCATTTT
>TRBJ2-5|TRBD1|NA|TRBV5-6
CASSLERGQNQETQYF
TGTGCCAGCAGCTTGGAAAGGGGACAGAACCAAGAGACCCAGTACTTC
>TRBJ2-1|TRBD1|NA|TRBV5-1
CASSLGTHRGEGLNEQFF
TGCGCCAGCAGCTTGGGGACACACAGGGGAGAAGGGTTGAATGAGCAGTTCTTC
>TRBJ1-6|NA|NA|TRBV6-1
CASSEAGGYNSPLHF
TGTGCCAGCAGTGAAGCGGGGGGCTATAATTCACCCCTCCACTTT
>TRBJ1-1|TRBD1|once|TRBV5-1
CASSPDRENTEAFF
TGCGCCAGCAGCCCGGACAGGGAGAACACTGAAGCTTTCTTT
>TRBJ1-2|TRBD1|NA|TRBV7-2
CASSLSDRAGSF
TGTGCCAGCAGCTTATCAGACAGGGCCGGATCCTTC
>TRBJ1-3|NA|few|TRBV12-3/TRBV12-4
CASSYNGNTIYF
TGTGCCAGCAGCTATAATGGAAACACCATATATTTT
>TRBJ2-3|NA|NA|TRBV12-5
CASGLAYTDTQYF
TGTGCTAGTGGTTTGGCCTACACAGATACGCAGTATTTT
>TRBJ1-1|NA|NA|TRBV3-1/TRBV3-2
CASSQELVAFF
TGTGCCAGCAGCCAAGAACTTGTGGCTTTCTTT
>TRBJ1-2|TRBD1|few|TRBV30
CAWDGRGHGGYTF
TGTGCCTGGGACGGCAGGGGGCACGGTGGCTACACCTTC
>TRBJ1-4|TRBD1|NA|TRBV15
CATSRGGQGDEKLFF
TGTGCCACCAGCAGGGGGGGACAGGGAGATGAAAAACTGTTTTTT
>TRBJ2-7|TRBD2|NA|TRBV7-9
CASSLRASGGHYPSYEQYF
TGTGCCAGCAGCTTACGGGCTAGCGGGGGCCATTACCCCTCCTACGAGCAGTACTTC
>TRBJ1-4|NA|few|TRBV4-1
CASSPQPGERGEKLFF
TGCGCCAGCAGCCCTCAACCAGGGGAAAGGGGGGAAAAACTGTTTTTT
>TRBJ1-2|TRBD1|NA|TRBV27
CASSRDRGVYGYTF
TGTGCCAGCAGTCGAGACAGGGGGGTCTATGGCTACACCTTC
>TRBJ1-1|NA|NA|TRBV18
CASSQNRDTEAFF
TGTGCCAGCTCTCAGAACAGGGATACTGAAGCTTTCTTT
>TRBJ1-1|NA|NA|TRBV19
CASSINRGEEAFF
TGTGCCAGTAGTATTAACCGCGGGGAGGAAGCTTTCTTT
>TRBJ2-3|NA|NA|TRBV3-1/TRBV3-2
CASSQNTGDTQYF
TGTGCCAGCAGCCAGAACACAGGAGATACGCAGTATTTT
>TRBJ1-5|TRBD1|NA|TRBV28
CASSFRGKGNQPQHF
TGTGCCAGCAGTTTCAGGGGGAAAGGCAATCAGCCCCAGCATTTT
>TRBJ2-5|TRBD2|NA|TRBV3-1/TRBV3-2
CASSLGWGGETQYF
TGTGCCAGCAGCCTCGGTTGGGGAGGGGAGACCCAGTACTTC
>TRBJ1-4|NA|NA|TRBV29-1
CSVVLGWAGEATNEKLFF
TGCAGCGTTGTATTGGGGTGGGCAGGGGAAGCAACTAATGAAAAACTGTTTTTT
>TRBJ1-5|TRBD1|NA|TRBV5-6
CASSFRQGGKASNQPQHF
TGTGCCAGCAGCTTCAGACAGGGGGGAAAAGCTAGCAATCAGCCCCAGCATTTT
>TRBJ1-6|NA|NA|TRBV4-2
CASSQIYSLDSPLHF
TGTGCCAGCAGCCAAATCTACAGCCTTGATTCACCCCTCCACTTT
>TRBJ2-3|NA|NA|TRBV12-3/TRBV12-4
CASSFGLTDTQYF
TGTGCCAGCAGTTTTGGGCTGACAGATACGCAGTATTTT
>TRBJ1-4|NA|once|TRBV6-5
CASSSTRGEKLFF
TGTGCCAGCAGTTCGACTAGGGGTGAAAAACTGTTTTTT
>TRBJ2-1|NA|NA|TRBV19
CASSQGVASEQFF
TGTGCCAGTAGTCAAGGAGTAGCTTCTGAGCAGTTCTTC
>TRBJ1-5|NA|NA|TRBV2
CASSDLGRARGQPQHF
TGTGCCAGCAGTGATTTGGGCAGGGCGAGAGGTCAGCCCCAGCATTTT
>TRBJ2-2|NA|NA|TRBV3-1/TRBV3-2
CASSQSVGGQTGELFF
TGTGCCAGCAGCCAATCGGTCGGGGGGCAAACCGGGGAGCTGTTTTTT
>TRBJ2-5|NA|NA|TRBV9
CASSPRGETQYF
TGTGCCAGCAGCCCCCGAGGGGAGACCCAGTACTTC
>TRBJ2-1|NA|NA|TRBV19
CASTLTHTGYNEQFF
TGTGCCAGTACCCTTACCCACACAGGGTACAATGAGCAGTTCTTC
>TRBJ2-1|TRBD2|once|TRBV4-2
CASSQASGVDNEQFF
TGTGCCAGCAGCCAAGCTAGCGGGGTTGACAATGAGCAGTTCTTC
>TRBJ1-1|TRBD1|NA|TRBV20-1
CRSTGGTEAFF
TGCAGATCGACAGGGGGCACTGAAGCTTTCTTT